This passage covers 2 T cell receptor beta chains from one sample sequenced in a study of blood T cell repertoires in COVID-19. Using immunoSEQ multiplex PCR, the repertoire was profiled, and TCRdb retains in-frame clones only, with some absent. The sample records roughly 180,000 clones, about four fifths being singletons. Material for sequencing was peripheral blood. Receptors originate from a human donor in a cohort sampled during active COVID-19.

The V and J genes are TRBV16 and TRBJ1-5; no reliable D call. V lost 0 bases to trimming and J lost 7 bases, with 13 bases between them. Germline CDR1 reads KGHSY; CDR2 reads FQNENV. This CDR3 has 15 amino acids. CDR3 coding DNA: TGTGCCAGCAGCCAATCCTGGGCAGTAGGCCAGCCCCAGCATTTT. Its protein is CASSQSWAVGQPQHF.

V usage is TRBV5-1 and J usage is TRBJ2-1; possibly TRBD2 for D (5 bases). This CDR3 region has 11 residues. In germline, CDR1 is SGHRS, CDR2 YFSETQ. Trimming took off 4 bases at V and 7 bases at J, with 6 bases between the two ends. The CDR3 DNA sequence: TGCGCCAGCAGCATAGCGAATGAGCAGTTCTTC. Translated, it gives CASSIANEQFF.